A selection of T cell receptor beta chains follows, all from one sample in a study of blood T cells in healthy people across ages. TCRdb re-called the 5' RACE reads with MiXCR, one entry per CDR3 protein. Found here are roughly 1,700,000 distinct CDR3 sequences, 28% of them singletons; the top ten hold roughly 8.2%. Material for sequencing was blood. These receptors originate from a woman in her twenties or thirties in good health. Both conserved end residues are part of each CDR3. Each record gives: J gene, D gene, V gene, clone size, CDR3 protein, CDR3 DNA. A D gene is named only where the DNA matches it firmly. Where a row states a size, it is once, few, many or the class of an expanded clone; other rows omit it.

j_gene: TRBJ2-3
d_gene: NA
v_gene: TRBV4-1
abundance: NA
CDR3aa: CASRHRDPANGVQYF
CDR3nt: TGCGCCAGCAGGCACCGGGACCCAGCTAATGGTGTGCAGTATTTT

j_gene: TRBJ2-1
d_gene: TRBD2
v_gene: TRBV5-5
abundance: NA
CDR3aa: CASSSSSGSRIEQFF
CDR3nt: TGTGCCAGCAGCTCATCTAGCGGGAGTAGGATTGAGCAGTTCTTC

j_gene: TRBJ1-2
d_gene: NA
v_gene: TRBV29-1
abundance: many
CDR3aa: CSVSGERYTF
CDR3nt: TGCAGCGTTTCCGGGGAGCGCTACACCTTC

j_gene: TRBJ2-7
d_gene: TRBD2
v_gene: TRBV25-1
abundance: few
CDR3aa: CASSDFLAGSYEQYF
CDR3nt: TGTGCCAGCAGTGATTTTCTAGCGGGGTCCTACGAGCAGTACTTC

j_gene: TRBJ2-7
d_gene: NA
v_gene: TRBV30
abundance: NA
CDR3aa: CAWGDPSEQYF
CDR3nt: TGTGCCTGGGGTGACCCCAGCGAGCAGTACTTC

j_gene: TRBJ2-7
d_gene: NA
v_gene: TRBV7-2
abundance: NA
CDR3aa: CASSSRGTTNYEQYF
CDR3nt: TGTGCCAGCAGCTCCAGAGGGACAACGAACTACGAGCAGTACTTC

j_gene: TRBJ1-4
d_gene: TRBD1
v_gene: TRBV7-2
abundance: few
CDR3aa: CALGTGAPNEKLFF
CDR3nt: TGTGCCTTGGGGACAGGGGCGCCTAATGAAAAACTGTTTTTT

j_gene: TRBJ2-4
d_gene: NA
v_gene: TRBV9
abundance: many
CDR3aa: CASSVTSGAILSKNIQYF
CDR3nt: TGTGCCAGCAGCGTAACTTCGGGGGCCATCCTATCCAAAAACATTCAGTACTTC

j_gene: TRBJ1-4
d_gene: NA
v_gene: TRBV11-2
abundance: NA
CDR3aa: CASSSATRANEKLFF
CDR3nt: TGTGCCAGCAGCTCCGCCACACGAGCTAATGAAAAACTGTTTTTT

j_gene: TRBJ2-5
d_gene: TRBD2
v_gene: TRBV5-1
abundance: many
CDR3aa: CASSLTRTGSGSLYQETQYF
CDR3nt: TGCGCCAGCAGCTTGACCAGGACGGGTAGCGGGAGTCTGTACCAAGAGACCCAGTACTTC

j_gene: TRBJ2-5
d_gene: TRBD2
v_gene: TRBV7-2
abundance: NA
CDR3aa: CASRPGTSGRARETQYF
CDR3nt: TGTGCCAGCAGACCTGGGACTAGCGGGAGGGCCCGGGAGACCCAGTACTTC

j_gene: TRBJ1-4
d_gene: NA
v_gene: TRBV11-2
abundance: few
CDR3aa: CASQEGGNFNEKLFF
CDR3nt: TGTGCCAGCCAAGAGGGAGGGAACTTTAATGAAAAACTGTTTTTT

j_gene: TRBJ1-5
d_gene: NA
v_gene: TRBV7-8
abundance: NA
CDR3aa: CASSLDWQGRQPQHF
CDR3nt: TGTGCCAGCAGCTTAGATTGGCAGGGCAGGCAGCCCCAGCATTTT

j_gene: TRBJ1-4
d_gene: NA
v_gene: TRBV18
abundance: NA
CDR3aa: CVSSPRSEGYEKLFF
CDR3nt: TGTGTCAGCTCACCAAGGTCGGAGGGGTATGAAAAACTGTTTTTT

j_gene: TRBJ2-1
d_gene: NA
v_gene: TRBV7-9
abundance: NA
CDR3aa: CASSGPAGPYNEQFF
CDR3nt: TGTGCCAGCAGCGGCCCCGCGGGCCCCTACAATGAGCAGTTCTTC

j_gene: TRBJ2-7
d_gene: TRBD2
v_gene: TRBV4-1
abundance: once
CDR3aa: CASSQDDGGVSYEQYF
CDR3nt: TGCGCCAGCAGCCAAGATGATGGGGGGGTCTCCTACGAGCAGTACTTC

j_gene: TRBJ2-6
d_gene: NA
v_gene: TRBV5-1
abundance: many
CDR3aa: CASSSRGGSGANVLTF
CDR3nt: TGCGCCAGCAGCTCCCGTGGGGGCTCTGGGGCCAACGTCCTGACTTTC

j_gene: TRBJ2-3
d_gene: NA
v_gene: TRBV6-5
abundance: NA
CDR3aa: CASTSAGGTTDTQYF
CDR3nt: TGTGCCAGCACCTCAGCCGGGGGAACCACAGATACGCAGTATTTT

j_gene: TRBJ1-6
d_gene: NA
v_gene: TRBV4-2
abundance: few
CDR3aa: CASSQTSRDGDSPLHF
CDR3nt: TGTGCCAGCAGCCAAACGTCGCGGGACGGTGATTCACCCCTCCACTTT

j_gene: TRBJ2-1
d_gene: NA
v_gene: TRBV11-2
abundance: NA
CDR3aa: CASSLVLGREQFF
CDR3nt: TGTGCCAGCAGCTTAGTCCTAGGCCGTGAGCAGTTCTTC

j_gene: TRBJ1-1
d_gene: NA
v_gene: TRBV18
abundance: NA
CDR3aa: CASSPFEGWNTEAFF
CDR3nt: TGTGCCAGCTCACCATTTGAGGGTTGGAACACTGAAGCTTTCTTT

j_gene: TRBJ2-7
d_gene: NA
v_gene: TRBV5-1
abundance: many
CDR3aa: CASSFQPVGYEQYF
CDR3nt: TGCGCCAGCAGCTTCCAGCCAGTTGGGTACGAGCAGTACTTC

j_gene: TRBJ2-3
d_gene: NA
v_gene: TRBV20-1
abundance: NA
CDR3aa: CSAIGGSETQYF
CDR3nt: TGCAGTGCTATCGGGGGTTCTGAGACGCAGTATTTT

j_gene: TRBJ2-5
d_gene: TRBD2
v_gene: TRBV20-1
abundance: NA
CDR3aa: CSAKTSGRIQETQYF
CDR3nt: TGCAGTGCTAAGACTAGCGGAAGAATTCAAGAGACCCAGTACTTC

j_gene: TRBJ2-2
d_gene: TRBD2
v_gene: TRBV6-6
abundance: NA
CDR3aa: CASSTTPRGKGGELFF
CDR3nt: TGTGCCAGCAGTACCACCCCGCGGGGGAAGGGCGGGGAGCTGTTTTTT

j_gene: TRBJ1-4
d_gene: NA
v_gene: TRBV4-3
abundance: NA
CDR3aa: CASSQERGAGNEKLFF
CDR3nt: TGCGCCAGCAGCCAAGAGAGGGGGGCGGGTAATGAAAAACTGTTTTTT

j_gene: TRBJ2-5
d_gene: NA
v_gene: TRBV4-3
abundance: many
CDR3aa: CASSQDEGVGETQYF
CDR3nt: TGCGCCAGCAGCCAAGATGAAGGGGTAGGGGAGACCCAGTACTTC

j_gene: TRBJ2-5
d_gene: NA
v_gene: TRBV6-6
abundance: many
CDR3aa: CASSSLLQETQYF
CDR3nt: TGTGCCAGCAGTTCCCTACTACAGGAGACCCAGTACTTC

j_gene: TRBJ1-5
d_gene: NA
v_gene: TRBV12-3/TRBV12-4
abundance: NA
CDR3aa: CASSMTGISNQPQHF
CDR3nt: TGTGCCAGCAGTATGACAGGAATTAGCAATCAGCCCCAGCATTTT

j_gene: TRBJ2-6
d_gene: NA
v_gene: TRBV10-1
abundance: few
CDR3aa: CASSEQSPTGANVLTF
CDR3nt: TGCGCCAGCAGTGAGCAAAGCCCAACTGGGGCCAACGTCCTGACTTTC

j_gene: TRBJ2-7
d_gene: TRBD2
v_gene: TRBV6-5
abundance: NA
CDR3aa: CASRGAGVLYEQYF
CDR3nt: TGTGCCAGCAGAGGGGCGGGGGTCCTCTACGAGCAGTACTTC

j_gene: TRBJ2-3
d_gene: TRBD2
v_gene: TRBV5-1
abundance: NA
CDR3aa: CASTAVGRGGRDTQYF
CDR3nt: TGCGCCAGCACCGCGGTGGGCCGGGGGGGCCGAGATACGCAGTATTTT

j_gene: TRBJ2-7
d_gene: NA
v_gene: TRBV10-3
abundance: NA
CDR3aa: CAISESTGGRSSYEQYF
CDR3nt: TGTGCCATCAGTGAGTCGACCGGCGGCAGAAGCTCCTACGAGCAGTACTTC

j_gene: TRBJ2-5
d_gene: TRBD2
v_gene: TRBV7-7
abundance: once
CDR3aa: CAVAGQETQYF
CDR3nt: TGTGCCGTAGCGGGGCAAGAGACCCAGTACTTC

j_gene: TRBJ2-5
d_gene: NA
v_gene: TRBV25-1
abundance: NA
CDR3aa: CASSVNRGSGQETQYF
CDR3nt: TGTGCCAGCAGTGTCAATAGGGGGAGCGGCCAAGAGACCCAGTACTTC

j_gene: TRBJ2-7
d_gene: TRBD2
v_gene: TRBV20-1
abundance: NA
CDR3aa: CSARDCAGGRAEQYF
CDR3nt: TGCAGTGCTAGAGATTGTGCGGGAGGTCGCGCCGAGCAGTACTTC

j_gene: TRBJ2-7
d_gene: TRBD1
v_gene: TRBV3-1
abundance: few
CDR3aa: CASSRDSRTYEQYF
CDR3nt: TGTGCCAGCAGCCGGGACAGTAGGACCTACGAGCAGTACTTC

j_gene: TRBJ1-5
d_gene: NA
v_gene: TRBV7-2
abundance: few
CDR3aa: CASSPQGWNQPQHF
CDR3nt: TGTGCCAGCAGCCCGCAGGGGTGGAATCAGCCCCAGCATTTT

j_gene: TRBJ1-1
d_gene: NA
v_gene: TRBV7-2
abundance: once
CDR3aa: CASSLSSRGTTEAFF
CDR3nt: TGTGCCAGCAGCTTATCATCCAGAGGGACCACTGAAGCTTTCTTT

j_gene: TRBJ1-2
d_gene: TRBD1
v_gene: TRBV5-5
abundance: NA
CDR3aa: CASSLRTGVVGCTF
CDR3nt: TGTGCCAGCAGCTTGCGCACAGGGGTCGTTGGCTGCACCTTC

j_gene: TRBJ1-2
d_gene: NA
v_gene: TRBV11-2
abundance: many
CDR3aa: CASSFTGVGYTF
CDR3nt: TGTGCCAGCAGCTTCACAGGAGTCGGCTACACCTTC

j_gene: TRBJ2-4
d_gene: NA
v_gene: TRBV29-1
abundance: many
CDR3aa: CSVEISGKGKNIQYF
CDR3nt: TGCAGCGTTGAAATTTCGGGGAAAGGCAAAAACATTCAGTACTTC

j_gene: TRBJ2-5
d_gene: NA
v_gene: TRBV6-5
abundance: NA
CDR3aa: CASSYSIAAGETQYF
CDR3nt: TGTGCCAGCAGTTACTCGATCGCAGCGGGAGAGACCCAGTACTTC